These T cell receptor beta chains were read from a single sample in a study of CD8+ T cells in alopecia areata. Using immunoSEQ multiplex PCR, the repertoire was profiled, and TCRdb retains in-frame clones only, with some absent. Seen here are some 180,000 clones, approximately 49% observed once, and the top ten hold about 9.4%. Material: CD8+ T cells sorted from blood, obtained around week 54, from a patient treated with tofacitinib. The receptors come from a human donor with alopecia areata. Both conserved end residues are part of each CDR3. The D gene is left open where the match is weak. Rows give clone size only sometimes, using once, few, many, or a class for an expanded clone.

d_call clone_size j_call v_call cdr3_nt cdr3_aa
- - TRBJ2-1 TRBV5-6 TGTGCCAGCAGCTTTGACCGTAGAAATGAGCAGTTCTTC CASSFDRRNEQFF
- few TRBJ2-7 TRBV7-3 TGTGCCAGCAGCTCTGGACACGAGCAGTACTTC CASSSGHEQYF
- few TRBJ1-1 TRBV6-6 TGTGCCAGCAGGGGTGGGGACACTGAAGCTTTCTTT CASRGGDTEAFF
- - TRBJ1-1 TRBV27 TGTGCCAGCAGTTTAGTCAGGGACACTGAAGCTTTCTTT CASSLVRDTEAFF
- - TRBJ2-1 TRBV7-9 TGTGCCAGCAGCCCCCTGGCAGGGTCCTACAATGAGCAGTTCTTC CASSPLAGSYNEQFF
TRBD1 - TRBJ1-3 TRBV5-4 TGTGCCAGCAGCTTGACAGGGGCTGGAAACACCATATATTTT CASSLTGAGNTIYF
- - TRBJ2-7 TRBV27 TGTGCCAGCAGCATGACAGCCGCCTACGAGCAGTACTTC CASSMTAAYEQYF
- - TRBJ2-5 TRBV29-1 TGCAGCGTTGGGCCCGGGACTGAAGAGACCCAGTACTTC CSVGPGTEETQYF
- few TRBJ2-5 TRBV11-2 TGTGCCAGCAGCTTAGCGTCGGGGGCTGCGATGGAGACCCAGTACTTC CASSLASGAAMETQYF
- few TRBJ2-7 TRBV6-5 TGTGCCAGCAGTTACTGGGGGGTTGGGGACGAGCAGTACTTC CASSYWGVGDEQYF
- large TRBJ1-2 TRBV6-4 TGTGCCAGCAGTGATTCCGGGACAAGCCGCGGCTACACCTTC CASSDSGTSRGYTF
- - TRBJ1-2 TRBV6-1 TGTGCCAGCAGCAACTACGGACCGACAGGCTATGGCTACACCTTC CASSNYGPTGYGYTF
- - TRBJ2-1 TRBV2 TGTGCCAGCAGCGCCCCGGACACCCCTGAGCAGTTCTTC CASSAPDTPEQFF
- - TRBJ1-2 TRBV2 TGTGCCAGAGGAGAGGGGGTCTATGGCTACACCTTC CARGEGVYGYTF
- - TRBJ1-2 TRBV4-3 TGCGCCAGCAGCCAAGGAGCCGACAGACGCTATGGCTACACCTTC CASSQGADRRYGYTF
TRBD1 few TRBJ1-1 TRBV19 TGTGCCAGTAGCCCCTGGACAGGGGCCAACACTGAAGCTTTCTTT CASSPWTGANTEAFF
TRBD1 - TRBJ2-7 TRBV27 TGTGCCAGCAGTTTATTGGGACAGGGGGCTTACGAGCAGTACTTC CASSLLGQGAYEQYF
TRBD1 few TRBJ2-3 TRBV5-1 TGCGCCAGCAGCGCGACGGGACAGGGGGCGATCGGCACAGATACGCAGTATTTT CASSATGQGAIGTDTQYF
TRBD2 - TRBJ2-5 TRBV13 TGTGCCAGCAGCCCGACCGGGACTAGCGGGGTAGAGACCCAGTACTTC CASSPTGTSGVETQYF
- - TRBJ2-7 TRBV5-6 TGTGCCAGCAGCTTGGGCAACAGCTACGAGCAGTACTTC CASSLGNSYEQYF
TRBD1 - TRBJ2-1 TRBV5-6 TGTGCCAGCAGCTTGGTGGGGACAGGGGACAATGAGCAGTTCTTC CASSLVGTGDNEQFF
- - TRBJ2-7 TRBV30 TGTGCCTGGAGTGTACTCCACCGGGACCGACCATACGAGCAGTACTTC CAWSVLHRDRPYEQYF
- - TRBJ1-2 TRBV6-5 TGTGCCAGCAGTTACGACAGAACTAGGTCTGGCTACACCTTC CASSYDRTRSGYTF
- few TRBJ2-1 TRBV6-5 TGTGCCAGCGGTGGCTACAATGAGCAGTTCTTC CASGGYNEQFF
TRBD1 - TRBJ1-2 TRBV16 TGTGCCAGCAGCCAAATGGACAGGGGGCAGGATGGCTACACCTTC CASSQMDRGQDGYTF
- few TRBJ2-3 TRBV6-5 TGTGCCAGCAGTTACGACGGGGGAGCTAGCACAGATACGCAGTATTTT CASSYDGGASTDTQYF
TRBD2 - TRBJ2-5 TRBV6-6 TGTGCCAGCAGGGGGTTTAGCGGGGGAGAAGAGACCCAGTACTTC CASRGFSGGEETQYF
- - TRBJ1-2 TRBV18 TGTGCCAGCTCACCTTCACGGGGGGTGCTGGATGGCTACACCTTC CASSPSRGVLDGYTF
- - TRBJ1-2 TRBV6-5 TGTGCCAGCAGTTACCTGTCTGATAACTATGGCTACACCTTC CASSYLSDNYGYTF
- - TRBJ2-6 TRBV9 TGTGCCAGCAGCGCCCAGGGGCCCCCCTCTGGGGCCAACGTCCTGACTTTC CASSAQGPPSGANVLTF
TRBD2 few TRBJ2-7 TRBV4-2 TGTGCCAGCAGCCAAGCTGGGCAAGGAGCGGGGGGGCCGGATGAGCAGTACTTC CASSQAGQGAGGPDEQYF
TRBD2 few TRBJ2-5 TRBV6-1 TGTGCCAGCAGTAAGCGGGGGGACCAAGAGACCCAGTACTTC CASSKRGDQETQYF
TRBD1 - TRBJ1-2 TRBV27 TGTGCCAGCAGTTTAGGACAGGGAAACTATGGCTACACCTTC CASSLGQGNYGYTF
TRBD1 - TRBJ2-7 TRBV27 TGTGCCAGCAGCCTTATTCGGACAGGTTCCGAGCAGTACTTC CASSLIRTGSEQYF
TRBD2 few TRBJ2-7 TRBV27 TGTGCCAGCAGTATCGGGACTAGTAATGACCAGTACTTC CASSIGTSNDQYF
- few TRBJ2-1 TRBV9 TGTGCCAGCAGCTCTCGGACTTTAAGCTCCTACAATGAGCAGTTCTTC CASSSRTLSSYNEQFF
- few TRBJ2-1 TRBV2 TGTGCCAGCAGTGAAGGGGGTTATGAGCAGTTCTTC CASSEGGYEQFF
- few TRBJ1-6 TRBV6-5 TGTGCCAGCAGTGAAGGGCCTAATTCACCCCTCCACTTT CASSEGPNSPLHF
- - TRBJ2-7 TRBV9 TGTGCCAGCAGCGTAGAGCGGTCCTCCTACGAGCAGTACTTC CASSVERSSYEQYF
- - TRBJ2-7 TRBV27 TGTGCCAGCAGTTTCGGCGCAGGGGAGCTGACCTACGAGCAGTACTTC CASSFGAGELTYEQYF
TRBD2 - TRBJ2-1 TRBV29-1 TGCAGCGTGTGTTGGGCGGGAGGCCACAATGAGCAGTTCTTC CSVCWAGGHNEQFF
- - TRBJ2-2 TRBV6-5 TGTGCCAGCAGCCTGACAAGTACCGGGGAGCTGTTTTTT CASSLTSTGELFF
- - TRBJ2-2 TRBV15 TGTGCCACCAGCAGAGTTAGCGCCGGGGAGCTGTTTTTT CATSRVSAGELFF
TRBD1 once TRBJ1-6 TRBV5-1 TGCGCCAGCAGCTCGAGGGACAGGGTGAATTCACCCCTCCACTTT CASSSRDRVNSPLHF